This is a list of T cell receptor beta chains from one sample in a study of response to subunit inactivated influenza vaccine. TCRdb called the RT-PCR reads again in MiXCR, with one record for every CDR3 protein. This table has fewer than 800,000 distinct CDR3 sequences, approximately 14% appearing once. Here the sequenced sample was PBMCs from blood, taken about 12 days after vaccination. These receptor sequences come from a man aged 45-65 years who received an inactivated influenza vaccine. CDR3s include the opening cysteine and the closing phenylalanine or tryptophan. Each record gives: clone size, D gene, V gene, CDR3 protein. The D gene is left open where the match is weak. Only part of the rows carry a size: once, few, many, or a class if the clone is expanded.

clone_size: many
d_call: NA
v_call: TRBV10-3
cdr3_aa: CAISESKAESTDTQYF

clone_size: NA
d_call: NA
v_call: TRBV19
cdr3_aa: CASSIRDIIMNTEAFF

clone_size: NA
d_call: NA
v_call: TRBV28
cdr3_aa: CASSLTRKNIQYF

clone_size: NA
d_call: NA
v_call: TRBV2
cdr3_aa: CASTRDTSSYNEQFF

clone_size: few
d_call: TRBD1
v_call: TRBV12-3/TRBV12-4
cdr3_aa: CASRGQGFNQPQHF

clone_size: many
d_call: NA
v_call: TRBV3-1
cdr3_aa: CASQKNGWEQYF

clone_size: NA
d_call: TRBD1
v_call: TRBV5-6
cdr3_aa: CASSLAPGQLSTDTQYF

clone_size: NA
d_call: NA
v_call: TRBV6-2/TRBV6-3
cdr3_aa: CASSRHEKLFF

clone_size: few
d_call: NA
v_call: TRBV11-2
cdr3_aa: CASSPRQARGYGYTF

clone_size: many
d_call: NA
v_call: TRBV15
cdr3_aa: CATSRDAGPYEQYF

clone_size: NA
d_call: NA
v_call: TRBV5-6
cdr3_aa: CASSSTVGADTQYF

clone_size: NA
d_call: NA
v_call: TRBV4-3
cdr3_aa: CASSQDLYFQETQYF

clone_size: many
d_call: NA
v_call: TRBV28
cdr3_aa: CASSLFQAVRDEQYF

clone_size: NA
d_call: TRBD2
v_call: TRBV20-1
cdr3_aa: CSVKTSGSYNEQFF

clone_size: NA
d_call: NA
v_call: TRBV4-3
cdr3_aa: CASSQTSYAEQYF

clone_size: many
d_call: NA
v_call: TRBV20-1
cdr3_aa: CSARITATNIQYF

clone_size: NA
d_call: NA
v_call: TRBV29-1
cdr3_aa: CSVSQTLNTEAFF

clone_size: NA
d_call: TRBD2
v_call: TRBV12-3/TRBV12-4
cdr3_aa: CASSPPPKRGGTDTQYF

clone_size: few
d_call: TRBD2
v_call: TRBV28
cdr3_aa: CASSTRGGAGELFF

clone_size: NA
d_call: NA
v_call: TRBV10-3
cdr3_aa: CAISPSGEETQYF

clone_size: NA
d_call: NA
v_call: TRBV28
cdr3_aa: CASSSPGPNTGELFF

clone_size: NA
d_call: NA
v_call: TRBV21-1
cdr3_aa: CASSETSGRAISYNEQFF

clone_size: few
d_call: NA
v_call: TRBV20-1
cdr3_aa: CSAMQGSGNQPQHF

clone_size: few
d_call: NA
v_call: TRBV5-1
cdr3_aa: CASSLTGLDQPQHF

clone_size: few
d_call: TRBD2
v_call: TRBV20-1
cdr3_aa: CSARGASGSGETQYF

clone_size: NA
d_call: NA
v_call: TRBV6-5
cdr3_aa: CASSSGTRRYF

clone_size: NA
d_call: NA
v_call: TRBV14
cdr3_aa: CASSQDIRGETQYF

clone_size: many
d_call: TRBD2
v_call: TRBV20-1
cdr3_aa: CSARDPGTSGRNEQFF

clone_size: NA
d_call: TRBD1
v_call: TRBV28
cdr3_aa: CASYKTGFSYEQYF

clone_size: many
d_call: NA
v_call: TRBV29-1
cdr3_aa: CSVEEIGGGFYNEQFF

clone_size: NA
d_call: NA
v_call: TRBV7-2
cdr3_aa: CASSPSGVGVGRDTQYF

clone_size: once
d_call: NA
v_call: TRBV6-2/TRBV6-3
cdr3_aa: CASSYMPTGAFF

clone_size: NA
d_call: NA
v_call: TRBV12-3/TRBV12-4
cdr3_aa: CASSLTRNQPQHF

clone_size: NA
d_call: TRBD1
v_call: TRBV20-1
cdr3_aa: CSAPNPGQGSEKLFF

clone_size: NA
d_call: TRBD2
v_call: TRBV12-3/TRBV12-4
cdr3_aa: CASSPLTSGGEETQYF

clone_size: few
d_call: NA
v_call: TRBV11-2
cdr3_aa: CASSLEAGNSYEQYF

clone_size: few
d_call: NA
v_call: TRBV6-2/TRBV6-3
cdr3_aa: CASSYTVRDQPQHF

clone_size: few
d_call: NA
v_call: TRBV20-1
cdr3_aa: CSATHLNTEAFF

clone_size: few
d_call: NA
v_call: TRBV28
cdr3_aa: CASSFKGGWQETQYF

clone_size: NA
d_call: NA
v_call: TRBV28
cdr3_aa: CASRPQQGMYNEQFF

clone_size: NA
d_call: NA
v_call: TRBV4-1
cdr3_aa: CASKLQATNEKLFF

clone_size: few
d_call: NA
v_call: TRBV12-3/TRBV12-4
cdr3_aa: CASGFLFNTQYF

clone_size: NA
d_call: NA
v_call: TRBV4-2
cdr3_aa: CASSQELSNQPQHF

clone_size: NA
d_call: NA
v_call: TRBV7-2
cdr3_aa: CASSLAIGFQETQYF

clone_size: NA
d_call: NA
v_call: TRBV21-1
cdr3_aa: CASSKWSQAKAQYF

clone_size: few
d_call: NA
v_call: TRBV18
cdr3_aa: CASSKVQAEQFF

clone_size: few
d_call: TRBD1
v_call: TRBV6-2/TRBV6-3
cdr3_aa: CASRSYRGSDTDTQYF

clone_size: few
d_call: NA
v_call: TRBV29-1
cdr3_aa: CSVETPWTDTQYF